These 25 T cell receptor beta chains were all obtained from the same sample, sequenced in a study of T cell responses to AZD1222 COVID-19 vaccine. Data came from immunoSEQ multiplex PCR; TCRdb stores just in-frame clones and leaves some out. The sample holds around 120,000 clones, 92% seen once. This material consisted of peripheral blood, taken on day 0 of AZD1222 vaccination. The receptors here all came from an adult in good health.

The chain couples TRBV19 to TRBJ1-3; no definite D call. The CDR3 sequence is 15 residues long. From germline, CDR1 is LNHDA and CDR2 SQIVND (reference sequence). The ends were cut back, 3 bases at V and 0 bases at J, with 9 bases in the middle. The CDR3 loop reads CASSIVSSSGNTIYF. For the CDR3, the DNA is TGTGCCAGTAGTATCGTCTCGAGCTCTGGAAACACCATATATTTT.

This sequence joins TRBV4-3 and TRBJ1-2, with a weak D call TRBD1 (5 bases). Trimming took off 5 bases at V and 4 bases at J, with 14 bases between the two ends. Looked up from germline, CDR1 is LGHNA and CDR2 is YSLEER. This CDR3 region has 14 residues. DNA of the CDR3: TGCGCCAGCAGCGAACAAACGGGGGGCTATGGCTACACCTTC. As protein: CASSEQTGGYGYTF.

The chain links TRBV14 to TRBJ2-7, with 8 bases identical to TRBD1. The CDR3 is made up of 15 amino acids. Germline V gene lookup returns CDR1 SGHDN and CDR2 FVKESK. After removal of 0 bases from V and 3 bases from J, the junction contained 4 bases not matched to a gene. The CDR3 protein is CASSQETGGIYEQYF. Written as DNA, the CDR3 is TGTGCCAGCAGCCAAGAAACAGGGGGAATCTACGAGCAGTACTTC.

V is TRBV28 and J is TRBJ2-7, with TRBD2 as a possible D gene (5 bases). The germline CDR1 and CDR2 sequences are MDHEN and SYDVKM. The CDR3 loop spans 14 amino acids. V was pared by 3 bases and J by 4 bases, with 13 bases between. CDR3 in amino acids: CASSFGVSGYEQYF. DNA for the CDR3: TGTGCCAGCAGTTTTGGGGTCTCGGGGTACGAGCAGTACTTC.

The CDR3 nucleotides read TGTGCCAGCAGTGATGGTGGATGGGTTGAAAAACTGTTTTTT. It codes for CASSDGGWVEKLFF. The V and J genes are TRBV2 and TRBJ1-4; unclear D gene. V shed 3 bases and J shed 7 bases, with 12 bases lying between them. From germline, CDR1 is SNHLY and CDR2 FYNNEI. CDR3 length equals 14 residues.

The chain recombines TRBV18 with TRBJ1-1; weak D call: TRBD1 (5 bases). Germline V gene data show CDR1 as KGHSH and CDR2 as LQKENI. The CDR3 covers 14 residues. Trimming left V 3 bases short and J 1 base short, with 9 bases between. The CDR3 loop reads CASSPGGRNTEAFF. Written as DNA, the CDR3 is TGTGCCAGCTCACCGGGGGGTAGGAACACTGAAGCTTTCTTT.

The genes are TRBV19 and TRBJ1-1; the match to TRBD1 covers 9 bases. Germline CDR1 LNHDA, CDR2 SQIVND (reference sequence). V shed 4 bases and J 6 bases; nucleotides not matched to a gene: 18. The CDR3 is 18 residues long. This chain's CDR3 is CASSKSPGQGGFLAEAFF. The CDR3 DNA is TGTGCCAGTAGTAAAAGTCCGGGACAGGGTGGGTTTTTGGCTGAAGCTTTCTTT.

The CDR3 loop reads CASSQDAGRDGTAAFF. The CDR3, as DNA: TGCGCCAGCAGCCAAGATGCCGGGAGGGACGGGACGGCAGCTTTCTTT. The rearrangement joins TRBV4-3 to TRBJ1-1; D is perhaps TRBD1 (5 bases). The V end lost 0 bases, the J end lost 10 bases, and 21 bases lay between the germline ends. Per germline, CDR1 LGHNA and CDR2 YSLEER. The CDR3 runs 16 residues.

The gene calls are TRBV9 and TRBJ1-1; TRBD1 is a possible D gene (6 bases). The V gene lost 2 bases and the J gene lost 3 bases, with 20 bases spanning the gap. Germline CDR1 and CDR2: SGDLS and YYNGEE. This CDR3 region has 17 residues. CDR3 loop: CASSVNRDKISDTEAFF. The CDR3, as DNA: TGTGCCAGCAGCGTTAACCGGGACAAAATCTCGGACACTGAAGCTTTCTTT.

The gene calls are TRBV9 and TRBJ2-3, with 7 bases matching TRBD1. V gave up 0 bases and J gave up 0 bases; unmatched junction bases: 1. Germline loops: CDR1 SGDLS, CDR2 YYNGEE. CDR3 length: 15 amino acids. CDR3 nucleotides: TGTGCCAGCAGCGTAGAGGGGGCTAGCACAGATACGCAGTATTTT. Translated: CASSVEGASTDTQYF.

The CDR3 spells CASSPQGAYGNTIYF. The CDR3 nucleotides are TGTGCCAGCAGTCCACAGGGGGCGTATGGAAACACCATATATTTT. The chain links TRBV28 to TRBJ1-3, with TRBD1 identical over 9 bases. The CDR3 contains 15 residues. CDR1 is MDHEN, CDR2 SYDVKM, per germline. Losses at the gene ends were 5 bases for V and 3 bases for J; bases not matched to a gene: 5.

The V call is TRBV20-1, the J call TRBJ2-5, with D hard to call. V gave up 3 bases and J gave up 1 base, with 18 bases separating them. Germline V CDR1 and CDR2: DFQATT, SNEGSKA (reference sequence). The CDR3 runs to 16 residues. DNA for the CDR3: TGCAGTGCTAGTCGAAGCGCTAGGCTACTCCAAGAGACCCAGTACTTC. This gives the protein CSASRSARLLQETQYF.

The CDR3 loop is CSGATGSSYEQYF. The CDR3 DNA reads as TGCAGCGGAGCGACAGGGAGCTCCTACGAGCAGTACTTC. The J gene is TRBJ2-7, the V gene TRBV29-1, with 7 bases lining up with TRBD1. The CDR3 length is 13 residues. The germline V gene encodes CDR1 SQVTM and CDR2 ANQGSEA. J gave up 0 bases and V 7 bases, and 6 bases lay outside the gene matches.

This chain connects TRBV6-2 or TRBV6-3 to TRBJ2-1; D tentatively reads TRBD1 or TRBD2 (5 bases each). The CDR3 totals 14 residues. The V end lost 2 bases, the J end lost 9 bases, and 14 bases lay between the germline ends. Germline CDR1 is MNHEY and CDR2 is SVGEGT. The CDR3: CASSYPGIGGEQFF. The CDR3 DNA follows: TGTGCCAGCAGTTACCCCGGGATTGGGGGTGAGCAGTTCTTC.

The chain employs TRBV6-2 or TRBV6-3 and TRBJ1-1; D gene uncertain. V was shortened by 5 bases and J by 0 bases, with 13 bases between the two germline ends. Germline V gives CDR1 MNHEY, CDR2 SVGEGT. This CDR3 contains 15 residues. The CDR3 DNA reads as TGTGCCAGCAGTCAAAACGGACTGCTGAACACTGAAGCTTTCTTT. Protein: CASSQNGLLNTEAFF.

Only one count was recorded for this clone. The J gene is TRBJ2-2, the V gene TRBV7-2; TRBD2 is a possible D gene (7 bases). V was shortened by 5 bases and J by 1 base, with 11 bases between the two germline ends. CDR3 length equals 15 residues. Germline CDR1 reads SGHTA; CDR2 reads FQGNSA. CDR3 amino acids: CASSPRGGNTGELFF. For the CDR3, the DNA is TGTGCCAGCAGCCCGAGGGGGGGGAACACCGGGGAGCTGTTTTTT.

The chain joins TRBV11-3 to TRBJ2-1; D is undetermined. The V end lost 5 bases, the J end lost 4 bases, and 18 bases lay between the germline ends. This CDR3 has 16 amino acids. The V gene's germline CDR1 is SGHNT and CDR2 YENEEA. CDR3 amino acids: CASSPVSGFGYNEQFF. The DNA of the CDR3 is TGTGCCAGCAGCCCCGTCTCTGGATTTGGGTACAATGAGCAGTTCTTC. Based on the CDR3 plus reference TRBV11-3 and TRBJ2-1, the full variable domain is EAGVVQSPRYKIIEKKQPVAFWCNPISGHNTLYWYLQNLGQGPELLIRYENEEAVDDSQLPKDRFSAERLKGVDSTLKIQPAELGDSAVYLCASSPVSGFGYNEQFFGPGTRLTVL.

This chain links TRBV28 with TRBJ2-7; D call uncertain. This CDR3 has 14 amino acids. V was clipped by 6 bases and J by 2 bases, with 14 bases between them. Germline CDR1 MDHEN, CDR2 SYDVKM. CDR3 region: CASSRRRRTYEQYF. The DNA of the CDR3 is TGTGCCAGCAGCCGTCGGCGGAGAACCTACGAGCAGTACTTC.

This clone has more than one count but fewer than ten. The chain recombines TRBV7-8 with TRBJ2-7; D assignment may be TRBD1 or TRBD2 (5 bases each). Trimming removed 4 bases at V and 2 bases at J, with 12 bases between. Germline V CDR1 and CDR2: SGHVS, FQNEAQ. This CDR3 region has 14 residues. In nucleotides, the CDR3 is TGTGCCAGCAGCTCCCGGGACGGAGCCTACGAGCAGTACTTC. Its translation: CASSSRDGAYEQYF.

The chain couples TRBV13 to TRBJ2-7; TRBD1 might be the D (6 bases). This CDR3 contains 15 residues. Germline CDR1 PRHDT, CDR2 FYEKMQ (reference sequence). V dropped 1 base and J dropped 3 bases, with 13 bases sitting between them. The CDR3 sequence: CASSLEALGGYEQYF. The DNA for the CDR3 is TGTGCCAGCAGCTTAGAGGCCTTAGGGGGCTACGAGCAGTACTTC.

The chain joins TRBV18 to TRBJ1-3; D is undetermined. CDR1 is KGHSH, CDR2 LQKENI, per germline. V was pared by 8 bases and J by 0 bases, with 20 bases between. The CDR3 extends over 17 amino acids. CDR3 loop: CASVTRPAVSSGNTIYF. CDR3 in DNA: TGTGCCAGCGTGACACGGCCTGCCGTAAGCTCTGGAAACACCATATATTTT.

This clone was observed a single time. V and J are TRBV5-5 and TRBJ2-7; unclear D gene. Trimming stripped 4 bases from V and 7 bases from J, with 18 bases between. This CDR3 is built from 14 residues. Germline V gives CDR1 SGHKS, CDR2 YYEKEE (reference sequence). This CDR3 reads CASSPTGLTEEQYF. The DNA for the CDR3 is TGTGCCAGCAGCCCCACGGGCCTCACCGAAGAGCAGTACTTC.

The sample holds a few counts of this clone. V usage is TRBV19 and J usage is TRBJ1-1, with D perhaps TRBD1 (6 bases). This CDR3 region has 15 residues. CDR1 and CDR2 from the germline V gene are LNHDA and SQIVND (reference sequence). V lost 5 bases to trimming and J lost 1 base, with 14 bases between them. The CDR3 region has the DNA TGTGCCAGTAGTCTTAATGGAGGGGGGAACACTGAAGCTTTCTTT. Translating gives CASSLNGGGNTEAFF. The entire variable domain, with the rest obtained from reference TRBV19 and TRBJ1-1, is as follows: DGGITQSPKYLFRKEGQNVTLSCEQNLNHDAMYWYRQDPGQGLRLIYYSQIVNDFQKGDIAEGYSVSREKKESFPLTVTSAQKNPTAFYLCASSLNGGGNTEAFFGQGTRLTVV.

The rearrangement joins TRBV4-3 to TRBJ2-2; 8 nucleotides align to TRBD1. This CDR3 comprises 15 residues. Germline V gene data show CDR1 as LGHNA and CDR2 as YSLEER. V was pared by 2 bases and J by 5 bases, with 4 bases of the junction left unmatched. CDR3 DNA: TGCGCCAGCAGCCAAAAAAACAGGGGGACCGGGGAGCTGTTTTTT. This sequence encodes CASSQKNRGTGELFF.

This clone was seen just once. For the CDR3, the DNA is TGTGCCAGCAGTTTAAAAGGGGGGCTGCTGCCCCAGCATTTT. Its translation: CASSLKGGLLPQHF. The gene calls are TRBV27 and TRBJ1-5; possibly TRBD1 for D (6 bases). Trimming stripped 2 bases from V and 9 bases from J, with 14 bases between. The CDR3 sequence is 14 residues long. Germline CDR1 is MNHEY and CDR2 is SMNVEV (reference sequence).